This T cell receptor beta chain was sequenced during a study of T cells in Graves' hyperthyroidism and ophthalmopathy. Study-wide background: Any treatment followed the collection of peripheral blood at initial diagnosis.

This clonotype has ten or more counts. Diagnosis rested on symptoms, serum thyroxine and TRAb, thyroid ultrasound, and orbital computed tomography. Germline V CDR1 and CDR2: SQVTM, ANQGSEA. V lost 7 bases to trimming and J lost 2 bases; unmatched junction nucleotides: 3. This CDR3 region has 12 residues. RNA transcripts yielded amplified TCR beta CDR3 regions. The HTBI primer set served for first-round RT-PCR of the TCR CDR3. TCRdb called the multiplex PCR reads again in MiXCR, with one record for every CDR3 protein. The sample records some 600,000 distinct CDR3 sequences, 11% to 15% being singletons. The chain couples TRBV29-1 to TRBJ1-1; 8 bases are a match to TRBD1. The material sequenced was blood. The source of this sequence is a woman aged 25 to 39 with Graves' hyperthyroidism that later progressed to Graves' ophthalmopathy. CDR3 residues: CSAQGGNTEAFF. The CDR3 DNA reads as TGCAGCGCACAGGGGGGAAACACTGAAGCTTTCTTT.